A selection of T cell receptor beta chains follows, all from one sample in a study of blood T cell repertoires in COVID-19. Generated by immunoSEQ multiplex PCR, the TCRdb table keeps only in-frame clones and is missing some. The table records roughly 300,000 clones, roughly nine tenths of them present only once. Sequenced sample: peripheral blood. The receptors shown here come from a woman aged 30 to 39 with COVID-19, enrolled during active disease. Each CDR3 is given with its conserved first and last residue. D genes are given only for firm matches. Only part of the rows carry a size: once, few, many, or a class if the clone is expanded.

. TRBJ2-2 TRBV3-1/TRBV3-2 . CASSQHNPGELFF TGTGCCAGCAGCCAACACAATCCCGGGGAGCTGTTTTTT
. TRBJ1-1 TRBV2 once CASSLRQIANTEAFF TGTGCCAGCAGTCTCAGACAGATAGCGAACACTGAAGCTTTCTTT
. TRBJ1-1 TRBV7-9 . CASSPTGSTEAFF TGTGCCAGCAGCCCTACGGGGAGCACTGAAGCTTTCTTT
TRBD2 TRBJ2-7 TRBV5-1 . CASSLGGLETYEQYF TGCGCCAGCAGCTTAGGGGGACTAGAGACCTACGAGCAGTACTTC
TRBD2 TRBJ2-1 TRBV30 . CAWSTAGGPVEQFF TGTGCCTGGAGTACAGCGGGAGGGCCGGTTGAGCAGTTCTTC
. TRBJ2-1 TRBV21-1 . CASRTSGSNNEQFF TGTGCCAGCAGGACTAGCGGGAGCAACAATGAGCAGTTCTTC
TRBD2 TRBJ2-2 TRBV5-6 . CASSPGLAANTGELFF TGTGCCAGCAGCCCCGGACTAGCGGCAAACACCGGGGAGCTGTTTTTT
TRBD2 TRBJ2-3 TRBV5-4 . CASSSSGRLTDTQYF TGTGCCAGCAGCTCTAGCGGGAGGTTAACAGATACGCAGTATTTT
TRBD2 TRBJ2-7 TRBV6-6 . CASSPELAGLISSYEQYF TGTGCCAGCAGTCCCGAACTAGCGGGCCTTATTAGCTCCTACGAGCAGTACTTC
. TRBJ2-1 TRBV2 . CASSAQVNEQFF TGTGCCAGCAGCGCCCAGGTAAATGAGCAGTTCTTC